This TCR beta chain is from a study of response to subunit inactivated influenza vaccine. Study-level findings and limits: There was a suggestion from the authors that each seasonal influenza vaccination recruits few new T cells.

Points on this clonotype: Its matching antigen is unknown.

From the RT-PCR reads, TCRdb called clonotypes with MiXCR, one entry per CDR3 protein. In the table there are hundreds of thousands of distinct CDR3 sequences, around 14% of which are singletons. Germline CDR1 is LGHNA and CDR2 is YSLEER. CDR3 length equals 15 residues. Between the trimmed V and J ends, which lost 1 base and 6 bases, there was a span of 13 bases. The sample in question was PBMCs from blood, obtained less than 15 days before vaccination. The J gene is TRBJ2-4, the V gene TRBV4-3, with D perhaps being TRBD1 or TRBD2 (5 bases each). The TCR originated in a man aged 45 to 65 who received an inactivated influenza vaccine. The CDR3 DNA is TGCGCCAGCAGCCAAGGGTTGGGTGGGGGAAACATTCAGTACTTC. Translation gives CASSQGLGGGNIQYF.